Listed below are T cell receptor beta chains from one sample, sequenced in a study of blood T cell repertoires in COVID-19. Here immunoSEQ multiplex PCR was the method, and the copy in TCRdb shows in-frame clones only, minus some. The sample carries 25,000 to 30,000 clones, around 90% recorded once. The sample was peripheral blood. The receptors were gathered from a middle-aged man with active COVID-19. CDR3s include the opening cysteine and the closing phenylalanine or tryptophan. D genes are given only for firm matches. Only some rows state a clone size, as once, few, many or a class for expanded clones.

>15|TRBJ2-5|.|TRBV2|.
CASSQPLGAQETQYF
TGTGCCAGCAGTCAGCCCTTAGGGGCCCAAGAGACCCAGTACTTC
>12|TRBJ1-1|.|TRBV28|.
CASSFRRGEAFF
TGTGCCAGCAGTTTCCGGAGGGGTGAAGCTTTCTTT
>14|TRBJ1-1|.|TRBV20-1|.
CSASLSRARTEAFF
TGCAGTGCTAGTTTGTCCCGAGCGAGGACTGAAGCTTTCTTT
>17|TRBJ2-1|.|TRBV29-1|.
CSVDRQGKGRSYNEQFF
TGCAGCGTTGATCGGCAGGGTAAAGGTCGCTCCTACAATGAGCAGTTCTTC
>13|TRBJ1-1|.|TRBV10-1|.
CASSEGANTEAFF
TGCGCCAGCAGTGAAGGGGCGAACACTGAAGCTTTCTTT
>14|TRBJ2-3|.|TRBV18|TRBD1
CASSPSDRGDTQYF
TGTGCCAGCTCACCTTCCGACAGGGGGGATACGCAGTATTTT
>15|TRBJ2-7|.|TRBV4-1|.
CASSHFRTASYEQYF
TGCGCCAGCAGCCATTTCCGGACAGCCTCCTACGAGCAGTACTTC
>15|TRBJ1-3|.|TRBV9|TRBD1
CASSVYGTGASTIYF
TGTGCCAGCAGCGTATATGGGACAGGGGCGAGCACCATATATTTT
>16|TRBJ2-7|.|TRBV5-1|.
CASSLAPGLGSFEQYF
TGCGCCAGCAGCTTGGCGCCGGGACTTGGTTCTTTCGAGCAGTACTTC
>14|TRBJ1-2|.|TRBV18|TRBD1
CASSVGQGNYGYTF
TGTGCCAGCTCAGTTGGACAGGGAAATTATGGCTACACCTTC
>15|TRBJ2-1|.|TRBV5-1|TRBD2
CASSLGGEGHNEQFF
TGCGCCAGCAGCTTGGGAGGGGAGGGCCACAATGAGCAGTTCTTC
>16|TRBJ2-3|few|TRBV29-1|.
CSVEYQQGTNTDTQYF
TGCAGCGTTGAATACCAGCAGGGGACAAACACAGATACGCAGTATTTT
>16|TRBJ1-6|.|TRBV5-1|.
CASSLEYGVIDSPLHF
TGCGCCAGCAGCTTGGAGTATGGTGTCATAGATTCACCCCTCCACTTT
>14|TRBJ1-3|.|TRBV5-6|TRBD1
CASSWDRVENTIYF
TGTGCCAGCAGCTGGGACAGGGTTGAAAACACCATATATTTT
>12|TRBJ2-1|once|TRBV19|.
CATQGLSYEQFF
TGTGCCACCCAGGGACTCAGCTATGAGCAGTTCTTC
>15|TRBJ2-7|.|TRBV18|TRBD2
CASSPTASGEEVQYF
TGTGCCAGCTCACCAACGGCTAGCGGGGAAGAGGTTCAGTACTTC
>14|TRBJ2-5|few|TRBV5-1|.
CASSSRVPGETQYF
TGCGCCAGCAGCTCGCGGGTGCCGGGGGAGACCCAGTACTTC
>12|TRBJ1-5|.|TRBV29-1|.
CSVGHQNQPQHF
TGCAGCGTTGGACACCAAAATCAGCCCCAGCATTTT
>15|TRBJ2-3|.|TRBV2|TRBD1
CASSLERGLADTQYF
TGTGCCAGCAGTCTTGAGAGGGGGCTAGCAGATACGCAGTATTTT
>16|TRBJ2-1|.|TRBV7-2|TRBD2
CASSSGSSGGRDEQFF
TGTGCCAGCAGCTCGGGTTCTAGCGGGGGAAGAGATGAGCAGTTCTTC
>18|TRBJ2-2|.|TRBV25-1|TRBD2
CASSESGLAGAQGGELFF
TGTGCCAGCAGTGAATCAGGGTTAGCGGGGGCTCAAGGCGGGGAGCTGTTTTTT
>15|TRBJ2-5|once|TRBV6-5|.
CASSYSTSNRETQYF
TGTGCCAGCAGTTACTCAACTAGTAACCGGGAGACCCAGTACTTC
>17|TRBJ2-7|.|TRBV27|.
CASSFGQGRRLGNEQYF
TGTGCCAGCAGTTTCGGGCAGGGCAGGCGCCTCGGCAACGAGCAGTACTTC
>14|TRBJ1-6|.|TRBV7-9|.
CASSQGLDNSPLHF
TGTGCCAGCAGCCAGGGACTGGACAATTCACCCCTCCACTTT
>16|TRBJ2-1|once|TRBV4-2|TRBD2
CASSQESGGSYNEQFF
TGTGCCAGCAGCCAAGAAAGCGGGGGTTCCTACAATGAGCAGTTCTTC
>14|TRBJ1-1|.|TRBV25-1|.
CASSEGGANTEAFF
TGTGCCAGCAGTGAAGGGGGCGCGAACACTGAAGCTTTCTTT